These T cell receptor beta chains were read from a single sample in a study of CD8+ T cells in alopecia areata. Sequencing used immunoSEQ multiplex PCR; TCRdb keeps in-frame clones, though not all of them. Of more than 95,000 clones detected, roughly 50% appear once; the ten largest clones hold 25% to 30%. Sample: CD8+ T cells sorted from blood, taken at week 4, from a patient treated with tofacitinib. These receptors were collected from a human donor with alopecia areata. Each CDR3 is given with its conserved first and last residue. A D gene is named only where the DNA matches it firmly.

j_gene: TRBJ2-3; d_gene: TRBD2; v_gene: TRBV27; len: 15; CDR3aa: CASSKLAGAADTQYF
j_gene: TRBJ1-5; d_gene: .; v_gene: TRBV30; len: 14; CDR3aa: CAWSMGSGGQPQHF
j_gene: TRBJ1-3; d_gene: .; v_gene: TRBV11-2; len: 15; CDR3aa: CASSPWIDGPDTIYF
j_gene: TRBJ2-7; d_gene: TRBD1; v_gene: TRBV27; len: 12; CDR3aa: CASSSQGAEQYF
j_gene: TRBJ2-1; d_gene: TRBD2; v_gene: TRBV30; len: 13; CDR3aa: CAWSVTSAVEQFF
j_gene: TRBJ2-5; d_gene: TRBD2; v_gene: TRBV28; len: 14; CDR3aa: CASKASGGQETQYF
j_gene: TRBJ1-1; d_gene: TRBD1; v_gene: TRBV18; len: 15; CDR3aa: CASSPYADRDTEAFF
j_gene: TRBJ2-3; d_gene: .; v_gene: TRBV27; len: 16; CDR3aa: CASSLGAVSGTDTQYF
j_gene: TRBJ2-7; d_gene: .; v_gene: TRBV27; len: 15; CDR3aa: CASSFQGGLVDEQYF
j_gene: TRBJ2-3; d_gene: TRBD1; v_gene: TRBV7-7; len: 13; CDR3aa: CASSFQGADTQYF
j_gene: TRBJ2-2; d_gene: TRBD1; v_gene: TRBV29-1; len: 18; CDR3aa: CSVFLAWDRGPLGGELFF
j_gene: TRBJ2-7; d_gene: .; v_gene: TRBV28; len: 13; CDR3aa: CASSFLRTDEQYF
j_gene: TRBJ2-1; d_gene: .; v_gene: TRBV9; len: 14; CDR3aa: CASSVGAAGAEQFF
j_gene: TRBJ2-7; d_gene: TRBD2; v_gene: TRBV12-5; len: 14; CDR3aa: CASSKTSGSYEQYF
j_gene: TRBJ1-6; d_gene: .; v_gene: TRBV27; len: 15; CDR3aa: CASSLSRDYNSPLHF
j_gene: TRBJ1-2; d_gene: TRBD1; v_gene: TRBV6-5; len: 14; CDR3aa: CASSYRGQVTGYTF
j_gene: TRBJ1-5; d_gene: .; v_gene: TRBV7-9; len: 16; CDR3aa: CASSSNQGHSDQPQHF
j_gene: TRBJ2-7; d_gene: .; v_gene: TRBV9; len: 14; CDR3aa: CASSPSGGSYEQYF
j_gene: TRBJ2-3; d_gene: .; v_gene: TRBV30; len: 15; CDR3aa: CAWAERARRTDTQYF
j_gene: TRBJ2-7; d_gene: .; v_gene: TRBV7-2; len: 15; CDR3aa: CASSLEPSASYEQYF
j_gene: TRBJ2-3; d_gene: .; v_gene: TRBV15; len: 13; CDR3aa: CATHQGGGDTQYF
j_gene: TRBJ2-2; d_gene: .; v_gene: TRBV9; len: 13; CDR3aa: CASSVEQSGELFF
j_gene: TRBJ1-1; d_gene: .; v_gene: TRBV30; len: 13; CDR3aa: CAWSDEMNTEAFF
j_gene: TRBJ1-2; d_gene: .; v_gene: TRBV19; len: 15; CDR3aa: CASPYGQGQGYGYTF
j_gene: TRBJ1-2; d_gene: .; v_gene: TRBV6-5; len: 12; CDR3aa: CASSRDRSGYTF